This T cell receptor (beta chain) was retrieved from a study of blood T cell repertoires in COVID-19. About the research overall: Acute and convalescent COVID-19 specimens originated in the United States, Italy and Spain. Nucleic acid was either cDNA or gDNA, and it came from T cells, B-cell-depleted T cells, or PBMCs.

The CDR3 totals 13 residues. Trimming removed 4 bases from V and 2 bases from J, with 9 bases in between. CDR1 is SGHKS and CDR2 is YYEKEE in the germline V gene (reference sequence). In the authors' workflow: The assay estimated nucleated cells by amplifying reference gene primers. Data came from immunoSEQ multiplex PCR; TCRdb stores just in-frame clones and leaves some out. D and trimming come from the DNA, and the V and J calls and clone size come from that table. The sample includes over 150,000 clones, about four fifths of them seen just once. The sequence was obtained from a woman aged 60 to 75 with acute or convalescent COVID-19. The sequencing sample was made of peripheral blood. The chain carries TRBV5-5 and TRBJ1-2; a weak D match, TRBD1 (5 bases). In nucleotides, the CDR3 is TGTGCCAGCAGCGGGACTGTCAACTATGGCTACACCTTC. Translation: CASSGTVNYGYTF.